This entry lists 3 T cell receptor beta chains sequenced from one sample in a study of circulating and synovial CD4+ cells in juvenile arthritis. Only in-frame clones appear in the TCRdb table, and some are missing; sequencing was by immunoSEQ multiplex PCR. The sample holds about 32,000 clones, 93% seen once. Source material: CD4+ T cells from blood. The receptors shown here come from a human donor with juvenile idiopathic arthritis.

V gene TRBV5-6 combines with J gene TRBJ2-4, with TRBD1 matching over 8 bases. This CDR3 is 17 amino acids long. V trimming: 1 base; J trimming: 3 bases; junction bases outside the gene matches: 9. Germline CDR1 is SGHDT and CDR2 is YYEEEE. CDR3 residues: CASSLRTGPIGKNIQYF. As DNA, the CDR3 is TGTGCCAGCAGCTTGCGGACAGGGCCGATTGGCAAAAACATTCAGTACTTC.

This clone was seen only once. The V gene is TRBV11-1, the J gene TRBJ2-2; 7 bases align to TRBD2. Germline CDR1 is SGHAT and CDR2 is FQDESV (reference sequence). With V trimmed by 0 bases and J by 5 bases, 6 bases remained unmatched. The CDR3 extends over 16 amino acids. The CDR3 DNA reads TGTGCCAGCAGCTTAGCCGGACTAGGCGGGACCGGGGAGCTGTTTTTT. Amino acid sequence: CASSLAGLGGTGELFF. Looking up the rest from reference TRBV11-1 and TRBJ2-2 gives the full variable domain: EAEVAQSPRYKITEKSQAVAFWCDPISGHATLYWYRQILGQGPELLVQFQDESVVDDSQLPKDRFSAERLKGVDSTLKIQPAELGDSAMYLCASSLAGLGGTGELFFGEGSRLTVL.

The gene calls are TRBV4-1 and TRBJ2-6; 12 positions match TRBD2. J gave up 4 bases and V 4 bases, and 11 bases lay outside the gene matches. The CDR3 has 19 residues. Per the germline V gene, CDR1 is MGHRA and CDR2 is YSYEKL. The CDR3 loop reads CASSPAPGLAGLGANVLTF. The CDR3 bases are TGCGCCAGCAGCCCAGCACCGGGACTAGCGGGTCTGGGGGCCAACGTCCTGACTTTC.